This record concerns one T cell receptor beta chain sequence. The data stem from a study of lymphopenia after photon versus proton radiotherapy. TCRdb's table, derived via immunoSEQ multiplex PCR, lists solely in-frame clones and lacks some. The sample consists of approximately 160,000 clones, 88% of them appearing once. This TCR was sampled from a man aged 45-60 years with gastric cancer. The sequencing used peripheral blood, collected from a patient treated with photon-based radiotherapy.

DNA of the CDR3: TGTGCCACCGGCCTTGGGTATAACACTGAAGCTTTCTTT. Its protein product is CATGLGYNTEAFF. The J gene is TRBJ1-1, the V gene TRBV15; D is undetermined. Germline V lookup: CDR1 LNHNV, CDR2 YYDKDF (reference sequence). CDR3 length: 13 residues. V was clipped by 8 bases and J by 2 bases, with 12 bases between them.